This TCR beta chain was identified in a study of cytomegalovirus exposure and HLA in healthy donors (dated by TCRdb to about 2017). Study-wide context: In an earlier analysis of some 610 of the donors, about 270 Gb of sequence data and about 110 million unique TCR beta sequences from roughly 180 million T cells were reported. To predict cytomegalovirus infection status, the study combined high-throughput TCR immunosequencing, statistical association of individual TCRs with disease status, and machine learning. The study was designed to test whether signatures of past pathogen exposure could be identified by cataloging public T cell receptors. Both class I and class II loci were covered by HLA typing, at four-digit resolution. In addition to the first cohort of roughly 700 subjects, a separate validation cohort of approximately 130 different subjects was used. Rather than using new phenotypic data, the later analysis identified candidate immune exposures from TCR beta sequences and from how often those sequences occurred across donors. Roughly 5 DR-DQ haplotypes were handled as single units for association and clustering because linkage in the cohort was strong. Among 300 to 500 genotyped donors of the cohort, an average of around 240,000 unique TCR beta nucleotide sequences was sequenced per donor, of which 15% to 20% were non-productive. Using immunosequencing, the study profiled T cell repertoires from 666 subjects and related those repertoires to cytomegalovirus serostatus. Genome-wide SNP genotypes for about three fifths of the roughly 670 donors were used in a later genetic analysis, which treated that subset as a discovery cohort. The genetic ancestry cluster associated with self-reported Caucasian donors included 65% to 90% of the roughly 400 genotyped donors. An early release covering more than 500 HLA-typed donors comprised 300 to 350 gigabases of sequencing data and tens of millions of unique TCR sequences. An earlier analysis of 500 to 650 of the donors applied high-throughput TCR beta sequencing to assess whether each TCR beta V gene segment acted as functional or pseudogenic. All discovery cohort repertoires had been generated on a single sequencing platform. Donor age, sex, ethnicity and CMV serostatus were compiled together with the repertoire data. Typing coverage varied by locus: 629-630 donors for A, B, C, DRB1 and DQB1; some 520 for DQA1; nearly 610 for DPA1; roughly 450 for DPB1. A later analysis re-analyzed previously published TCR beta repertoires from 600 to 850 donors and added high-resolution HLA genotyping to study TCR occurrence patterns.

Receptor amplification or capture employed the immunoSEQ multiplex PCR assay. The multiplex PCR relied on a mix of 60 forward primers for TCR Vbeta segments and 13 reverse primers for TCR Jbeta segments. A multiplex PCR assay on genomic DNA amplified the CDR3 region of rearranged TCR beta genes. Amplified TCR beta libraries were sequenced as 87-base-pair reads on the Illumina HiSeq System. The study's own analysis went as follows. A later analysis tallied 75 million to 95 million unique TCR beta chains across the 666 repertoires, and approximately 12 million of those chains were shared by two or more donors. A nearest-neighbor algorithm error-corrected the raw reads and collapsed the reads into unique sequences, merging closely related sequences to remove PCR and sequencing errors. CDR3 sequences were aligned to IMGT reference sequences to assign V, D and J gene segments. Each retained sequence needed at least a six-nucleotide match to both a V gene segment and a J gene segment. A rearrangement was called productive if the CDR3 had no stop codons and remained in frame with V and J, and every other rearrangement was called non-productive. Following IMGT convention, CDR3 was defined as the stretch from the second conserved V-encoded cysteine to the conserved J-encoded phenylalanine. The earlier analysis of 500 to 650 of the donors excluded any sequence lacking an unambiguous match to a single V gene segment. An earlier analysis of fewer than 750 of the donors called V segments functional above 56.7% productive rearrangements and segregating when the between-donor standard deviation exceeded 5%. To diagnose cytomegalovirus status from the catalog of TCR beta chain sequences, a statistical classification framework was built. A later analysis assigned V and J genes by comparing TCR nucleotide sequences with IMGT/GENE-DB human TR gene sequences. In a later analysis, CDR3 sequences and most-parsimonious VDJ recombination scenarios were assigned using the TCRdist pipeline. A later analysis defined each TCR beta chain by its CDR3 amino acid sequence plus V-gene family, and excluded reads lacking a unique V-gene family. To address suspected cross-contamination and a sequencing artifact, a later analysis removed approximately 590 highly shared, low-generation-probability nucleotide sequences. In a later analysis, a clonal expansion index for each public chain was calculated from normalized within-repertoire ranks of inferred template counts. A later analysis computed generation probabilities with a VDJ recombination model fitted to out-of-frame rearrangements, and checked the results against IGoR. In a later analysis, TCR-TCR, TCR-HLA and TCR-CMV co-occurrence was scored with hypergeometric tests, and a repertoire-size bias correction was applied to TCR pairs. To estimate false discovery rates, a later analysis permuted the HLA or CMV assignments 20 times. In a later analysis, co-occurring TCRs were grouped with DBSCAN, and TCRdist sequence similarity was added when clustering was performed within HLA-allele-positive subsets. Repertoires with fewer than 30,000 or more than 120,000 public chains were left out of co-occurrence clustering, as were about 5 repertoires with anomalous nucleotide sharing. Drawn from immuneACCESS, this table holds only the in-frame rearrangements with V and J called that TCRdb kept. Clones are partly lost; checked studies trace under half to an unresolved V gene and leave the rest unexplained. V and J calls and clone size are given by that table; D and trimming were obtained from the DNA. The sample includes about 130,000 clones, with 80% observed a single time. Together, the top ten hold over 2% of the sample.

Including the terminal cysteine and phenylalanine, the CDR3 comprises 14 residues. Just the 42-base CDR3 DNA is kept, in frame starting at base 1. The germline V gene supplies CDR1 SGHTS and CDR2 YDEGEE. V was cut back by 0 bases and J by 0 bases, leaving a gap of 5 bases between them. As to this clone: Its specific antigen is unknown. No qualities accompany the bases; no much larger clone lies one base away.

In total, approximately 610 healthy bone marrow donors made up the cohort. Cohort members were all nominally healthy when sampled, although unrecorded immune exposures were likely present. The donor was CMV seronegative and belonged to the group of around 350 seronegative cohort members. Each donor provided a peripheral blood sample, and peripheral blood mononuclear cells were used for TCR beta sequencing. The Qiagen DNeasy Blood Extraction Kit was used to extract genomic DNA from the blood cell samples. The study at large found these results: V-gene and J-gene trimming of TCR beta chains was associated with a missense DCLRE1C variant in a later genetic analysis, and the association was replicated in an independent cohort. The 87-base-pair reads could not distinguish some IMGT-functional V segments, including TRBV6-2 and TRBV6-3, so those segments were excluded. A cluster of highly shared sequence variants was judged likely to represent a technical artifact of the sequencing pipeline. A further reported finding was that TCR beta sequences accurately predicted the HLA-A and HLA-B alleles for most subjects in the first cohort. A later analysis associated about 17,000 TCR beta sequences with specific HLA alleles at a false discovery rate of 0.05. Correlated functional status among segregating V segments might reflect linkage disequilibrium, but an unknown experimental factor could not be ruled out. In an earlier analysis of some 500 of the donors, most TCR beta V segments appeared in productive rearrangements about 87% or about 30% of the time, broadly matching IMGT annotations. The authors suggested that the approach could potentially be generalized to other disease states and immunological phenotypes. Presence/absence analyses assumed roughly uniform sequencing depth across donors, an assumption that may not hold. According to a later genetic analysis, donors in an Asian-associated ancestry cluster had fewer N-insertions in productive TCRs than the approximately 670-donor mean. Roughly 17 rarely observed V segments, including chromosome 9 orphons, were excluded from the earlier analysis of several hundred of the donors because counts were too low. Because HLA typing was missing for some donors at each locus, association tests included only the typed subset. A few of the identified cytomegalovirus-associated TCR beta chains were confirmed in vitro to be specific for cytomegalovirus antigens. The only immune exposure information available for the cohort was CMV serostatus. Across donors, most TCR sequences were observed very rarely, whereas some public TCRs were present in many individuals. In this cohort, only TCR beta chains were sequenced, and detectable features were limited by the absence of alpha or paired-chain data. In both the original and validation cohorts, the classifier was reported to diagnose cytomegalovirus status with high specificity and sensitivity. In the study, some 160 TCR beta chains were listed as associated with cytomegalovirus. In a later analysis, several top co-occurrence clusters were reported to appear linked to parvovirus B19, influenza, CMV and Epstein-Barr virus. In a later analysis, HLA-associated TCR beta chains were found to be more clonally expanded and to have lower generation probabilities than equally common non-associated chains. In a later analysis, TCR association rates were found to vary across HLA loci, with the most associated TCRs seen for DRB1 alleles and the fewest for HLA-C alleles. A later analysis found that most CMV-associated TCR beta chains appeared HLA-restricted, with HLA associations seemingly driven largely by CMV exposure. When HLA alleles, especially DR and DQ, strongly co-occurred, TCR associations were difficult to assign to individual alleles.

Sequenced: PBMCs. This clonotype originated in a man aged 30-40 years in good health and CMV-seronegative. Recombination connected TRBV5-8 to TRBJ2-3; the D gene is unclear. The DNA sequence follows: TGTGCCAGCAGCTTGGGTAGAAGCACAGATACGCAGTATTTT. The resulting protein is CASSLGRSTDTQYF.